This T cell receptor beta chain derives from a study of human T cells and chemical hapten exposure. Study information: Scalp application of diphenylcyclopropenone was performed weekly in patients across the entire roughly 24-week study. Slight differences in pooled library volume were the main source of varying TCR yields across samples. Study outcomes and limitations: Patch test score was positively correlated with the counts of PT1 expanded TCRs.

TCRdb redid the calling of the RACE reads with MiXCR, one entry per CDR3 protein. The top ten clones hold approximately 1.5% of a sample with more than 95,000 distinct CDR3 sequences, 9.5% to 13% of them seen once. This clonotype was seen many times. Antigen: not known. Time point given: patch test 1, 2 weeks after DPC sensitization. Treatment defined: therapeutic diphenylcyclopropenone sensitization with weekly scalp DPC. CDR3 length equals 18 residues. The germline V gene has CDR1 SQVTM and CDR2 ANQGSEA. V was cut by 0 bases and J by 0 bases, with 21 bases left in between. This TCR came from a woman in her forties or fifties with alopecia areata. Some clones in this sample may be carry-over from other donors' samples. V is TRBV29-1 and J is TRBJ2-7; D may be TRBD1 (6 bases). Sequences were derived from whole blood, sampled in connection with sensitization to the hapten diphenylcyclopropenone (DPC). The CDR3 region is CSVEEVRLGQGFSYEQYF. DNA of the CDR3: TGCAGCGTTGAAGAGGTCCGACTGGGCCAGGGGTTCTCCTACGAGCAGTACTTC.